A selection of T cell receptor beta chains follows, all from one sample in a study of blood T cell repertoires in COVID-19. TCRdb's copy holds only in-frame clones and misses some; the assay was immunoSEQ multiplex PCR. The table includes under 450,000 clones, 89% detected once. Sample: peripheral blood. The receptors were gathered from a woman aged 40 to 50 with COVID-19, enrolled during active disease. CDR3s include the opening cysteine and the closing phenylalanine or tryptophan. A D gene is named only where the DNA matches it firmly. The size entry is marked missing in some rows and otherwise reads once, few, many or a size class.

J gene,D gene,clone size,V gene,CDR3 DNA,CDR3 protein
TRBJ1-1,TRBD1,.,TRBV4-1,TGCGCCAGCAGCCGAGAACCAGGGGGCTTTGAAGCTTTCTTT,CASSREPGGFEAFF
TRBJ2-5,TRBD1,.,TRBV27,TGTGCCAGCAGTTTGGGGGGCCGGGACAGGGTACAAGAGACCCAGTACTTC,CASSLGGRDRVQETQYF
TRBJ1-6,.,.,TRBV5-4,TGTGCCAGCAGCCTTGCCGAGGATTCACCCCTCCACTTT,CASSLAEDSPLHF
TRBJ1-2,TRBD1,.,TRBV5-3,TGTGCCAGAAGCGGCGGGACAGGGGAAGGCTACACCTTC,CARSGGTGEGYTF
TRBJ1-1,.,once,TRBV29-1,TGCAGCGCCGTAGGAGACGTTAACACTGAAGCTTTCTTT,CSAVGDVNTEAFF
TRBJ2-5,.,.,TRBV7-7,TGTGCTAGCACCCATGGGCCAAAAGAGACCCAGTACTTC,CASTHGPKETQYF
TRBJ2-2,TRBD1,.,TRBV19,TGTGCCAGTAGATTAAAAACAGGGGCAGATGGTTTCACCGGGGAGCTGTTTTTT,CASRLKTGADGFTGELFF
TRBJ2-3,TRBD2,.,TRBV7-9,TGTGCCAGCAGCTTAGATGGTCCTAGCGGGAGTGAGGATACGCAGTATTTT,CASSLDGPSGSEDTQYF
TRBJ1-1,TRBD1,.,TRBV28,TGTGCCAGCAGTTTAGGTGACAGGGGAGCTTTCTTT,CASSLGDRGAFF
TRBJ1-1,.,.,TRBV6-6,TGTGCCAGCAGGTCTCAGGGGTATACTGAAGCTTTCTTT,CASRSQGYTEAFF
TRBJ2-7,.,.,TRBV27,TGTGCCAGCAGTTTAGACAGGTACTCCTACGAGCAGTACTTC,CASSLDRYSYEQYF
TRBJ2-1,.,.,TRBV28,TGTGCCAGCAGTTTTGTAGCGTACAATGAGCAGTTCTTC,CASSFVAYNEQFF
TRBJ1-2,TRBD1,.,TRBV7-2,TGTGCCAGCAGCACGGGACAGCCTTATGGCTACACCTTC,CASSTGQPYGYTF
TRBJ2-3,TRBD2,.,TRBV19,TGTGCCAGTAGCCTCGGGACTAGCGGTAGCACAGATACGCAGTATTTT,CASSLGTSGSTDTQYF
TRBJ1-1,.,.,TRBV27,TGTGCCAGCAGTACGTACGGGGGAGACACTGAAGCTTTCTTT,CASSTYGGDTEAFF
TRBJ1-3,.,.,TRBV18,TGTGCCAGCTACAAGGACACCGCTGGAAACACCATATATTTT,CASYKDTAGNTIYF
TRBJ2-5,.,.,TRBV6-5,TGTGCCAGCATGAGGGGGAGTGAAGAGACCCAGTACTTC,CASMRGSEETQYF
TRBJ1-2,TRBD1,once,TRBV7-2,TGTGCCAGCAGCTTCTCAGACAGGGATGGCTACACCTTC,CASSFSDRDGYTF
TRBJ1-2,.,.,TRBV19,TGTGCCTGCCGGGTACCTAACTATGGCTACACCTTC,CACRVPNYGYTF
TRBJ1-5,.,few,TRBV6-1,TGTGCCAGCAGTGACCAGCCAGGGGATCAGCCCCAGCATTTT,CASSDQPGDQPQHF
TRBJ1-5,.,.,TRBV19,TGTGCCAGTAGTCTAAGAACGGGGGGGAGGGGCAATCAGCCCCAGCATTTT,CASSLRTGGRGNQPQHF
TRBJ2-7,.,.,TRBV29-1,TGCAGCGTCGGGTTTTCCTACGAGCAGTACTTC,CSVGFSYEQYF
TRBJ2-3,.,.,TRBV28,TGTGCCAGCAGTTACCCTCTGACAGGGACTAGCACAGATACGCAGTATTTT,CASSYPLTGTSTDTQYF
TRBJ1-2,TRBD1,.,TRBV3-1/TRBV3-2,TGTGCCAGCAGCTCGTTGGGGACAGTCAACTATGGCTACACCTTC,CASSSLGTVNYGYTF
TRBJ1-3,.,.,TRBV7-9,TGTGCCAGCAGCTTAGGGACAGTATCAGGAAACACCATATATTTT,CASSLGTVSGNTIYF
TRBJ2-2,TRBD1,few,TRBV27,TGTGCCAGCACTAAAGCGCCGGGACAGGGCTACACCGGGGAGCTGTTTTTT,CASTKAPGQGYTGELFF
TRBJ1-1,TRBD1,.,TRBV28,TGTGCCAGCAGTTTTGTAATGGCAGGGGGTTTGAACACTGAAGCTTTCTTT,CASSFVMAGGLNTEAFF
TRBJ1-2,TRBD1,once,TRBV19,TGTGCCAGTAGTAAATCGGACAGGCGCTCTAACTATGGCTACACCTTC,CASSKSDRRSNYGYTF
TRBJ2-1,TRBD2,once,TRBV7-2,TGTGCCAGCAGCTTTAGCGGGGGGGGTCTCAATGAGCAGTTCTTC,CASSFSGGGLNEQFF
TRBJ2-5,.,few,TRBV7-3,TGTGCCAGCAGCTCTCTGGGCTCACAAGAGACCCAGTACTTC,CASSSLGSQETQYF
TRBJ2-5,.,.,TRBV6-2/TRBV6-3,TGTGCCAGCAGTTACGGCGGGATCCAAGAGACCCAGTACTTC,CASSYGGIQETQYF
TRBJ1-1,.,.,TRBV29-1,TGCAGCGTTCAGGCCAGGGACAAGAACACTGAAGCTTTCTTT,CSVQARDKNTEAFF
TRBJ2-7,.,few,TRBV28,TGTGCCAGCAGATTGGGGAGACAGGACTACGAGCAGTACTTC,CASRLGRQDYEQYF
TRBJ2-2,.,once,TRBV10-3,TGTGCCATCAGTGGGCCCCCCCCGGGGACCGGGGAGCTGTTTTTT,CAISGPPPGTGELFF
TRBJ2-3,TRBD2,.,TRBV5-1,TGCGCCAGCAGCTTGACTAGCGGGAGGGCCGCAACAGTTTTAAGCACAGATACGCAGTATTTT,CASSLTSGRAATVLSTDTQYF
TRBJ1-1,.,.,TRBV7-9,TGTGCCAGCAGCCCCCCAGTGAACACTGAAGCTTTCTTT,CASSPPVNTEAFF
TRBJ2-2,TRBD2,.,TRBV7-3,TGTGCCAGCAGCCTAGCGGGAGGGAACACCGGGGAGCTGTTTTTT,CASSLAGGNTGELFF
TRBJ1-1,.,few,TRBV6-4,TGTGCCAGCAGTGATCGGCAGGACACTGAAGCTTTCTTT,CASSDRQDTEAFF
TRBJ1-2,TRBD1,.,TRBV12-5,TGTGCTAGTGGTCCGGACTTGACAGGGGAGCGTGACTATGGCTACACCTTC,CASGPDLTGERDYGYTF
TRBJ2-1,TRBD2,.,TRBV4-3,TGCGCCAGCAGCGATACCGGGACTAGCGGGGGCCGGCCCGTGTTCTTC,CASSDTGTSGGRPVFF
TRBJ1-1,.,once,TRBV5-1,TGCGCCAGCAGCTCCAGGGGCATGAACACTGAAGCTTTCTTT,CASSSRGMNTEAFF
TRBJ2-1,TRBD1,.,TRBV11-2,TGTGCCAGCAGCCTAACCGGGACAGGGAGGAACAATGAGCAGTTCTTC,CASSLTGTGRNNEQFF
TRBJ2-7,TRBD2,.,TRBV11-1,TGTGCCAGCAGCTTAGTATCTAGCGGGGGCCAGTACTTC,CASSLVSSGGQYF
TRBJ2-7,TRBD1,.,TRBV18,TGTGCCAGCTCACCCCTCCCCGGGACAGGGATTCGCGAGCAGTACTTC,CASSPLPGTGIREQYF
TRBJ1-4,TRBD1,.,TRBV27,TGTGCCAGCAGTTTAGGGACAGTGGGGATGGAAAAACTGTTTTTT,CASSLGTVGMEKLFF
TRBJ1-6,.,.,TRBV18,TGTGCCAGCTCACCCTATCCGCTAGAGTCGTCATCCTTTCCCCATAATTCACCCCTCCACTTT,CASSPYPLESSSFPHNSPLHF
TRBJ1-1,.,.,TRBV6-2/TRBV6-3,TGTGCCAGCAGTCACACAGGGTGGGCTGAAGCTTTCTTT,CASSHTGWAEAFF
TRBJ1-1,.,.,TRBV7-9,TGTGCCAGCAGCTTACCACTCCAGGGCACTGAAGCTTTCTTT,CASSLPLQGTEAFF
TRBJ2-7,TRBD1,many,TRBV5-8,TGTGCCAGCAGGGGTGACAGGGGCTCCTACGAGCAGTACTTC,CASRGDRGSYEQYF
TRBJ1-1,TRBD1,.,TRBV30,TGTGCCTGCAAGTCGCGGGACAGGGTCGGAGAAGCTTTCTTT,CACKSRDRVGEAFF
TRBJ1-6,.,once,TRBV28,TGTGCCGGGAAAGGGGGGGATTCACCCCTCCACTTT,CAGKGGDSPLHF
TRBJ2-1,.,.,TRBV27,TGTGCCAGCAGTACCCGGGTTCTCGGGGTCACCTACAATGAGCAGTTCTTC,CASSTRVLGVTYNEQFF
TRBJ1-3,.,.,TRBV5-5,TGTGCCAGCAGCCGTGAACAGTCTGGAAACACCATATATTTT,CASSREQSGNTIYF
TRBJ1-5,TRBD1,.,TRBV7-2,TGTGCCAGCAGCTCACCGGACAGGGGGCCTCAGCCCCAGCATTTT,CASSSPDRGPQPQHF
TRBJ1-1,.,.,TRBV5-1,TGCGCCAGCAGTGAGGGGGTGGGCGGCACTGAAGCTTTCTTT,CASSEGVGGTEAFF
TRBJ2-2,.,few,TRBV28,TGTGCCAGCAAGGGGAATCCCGGGGAGCTGTTTTTT,CASKGNPGELFF
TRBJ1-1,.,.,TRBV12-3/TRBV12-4,TGTGCCAGCAGTTTAAATTCCGGGTCAGCTTTCTTT,CASSLNSGSAFF
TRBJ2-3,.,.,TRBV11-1,TGTGCCAGCAGCCTCGGAGGAAAGGATACGCAGTATTTT,CASSLGGKDTQYF
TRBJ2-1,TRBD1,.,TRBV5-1,TGCGCCAGCAGCTTACTCCAACTCCGGGACAGCCTTCAGCGGCAGTTCTTC,CASSLLQLRDSLQRQFF